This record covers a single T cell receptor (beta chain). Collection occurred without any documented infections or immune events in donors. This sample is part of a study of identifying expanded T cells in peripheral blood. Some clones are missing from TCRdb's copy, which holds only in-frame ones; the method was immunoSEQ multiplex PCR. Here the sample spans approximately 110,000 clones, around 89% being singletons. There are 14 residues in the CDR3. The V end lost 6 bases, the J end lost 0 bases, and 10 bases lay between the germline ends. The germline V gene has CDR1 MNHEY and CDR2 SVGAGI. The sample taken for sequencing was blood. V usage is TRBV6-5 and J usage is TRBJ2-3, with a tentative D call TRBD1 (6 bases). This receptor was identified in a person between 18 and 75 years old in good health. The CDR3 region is CASRGQWSTDTQYF. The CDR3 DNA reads TGTGCCAGCAGAGGACAGTGGAGCACAGATACGCAGTATTTT.